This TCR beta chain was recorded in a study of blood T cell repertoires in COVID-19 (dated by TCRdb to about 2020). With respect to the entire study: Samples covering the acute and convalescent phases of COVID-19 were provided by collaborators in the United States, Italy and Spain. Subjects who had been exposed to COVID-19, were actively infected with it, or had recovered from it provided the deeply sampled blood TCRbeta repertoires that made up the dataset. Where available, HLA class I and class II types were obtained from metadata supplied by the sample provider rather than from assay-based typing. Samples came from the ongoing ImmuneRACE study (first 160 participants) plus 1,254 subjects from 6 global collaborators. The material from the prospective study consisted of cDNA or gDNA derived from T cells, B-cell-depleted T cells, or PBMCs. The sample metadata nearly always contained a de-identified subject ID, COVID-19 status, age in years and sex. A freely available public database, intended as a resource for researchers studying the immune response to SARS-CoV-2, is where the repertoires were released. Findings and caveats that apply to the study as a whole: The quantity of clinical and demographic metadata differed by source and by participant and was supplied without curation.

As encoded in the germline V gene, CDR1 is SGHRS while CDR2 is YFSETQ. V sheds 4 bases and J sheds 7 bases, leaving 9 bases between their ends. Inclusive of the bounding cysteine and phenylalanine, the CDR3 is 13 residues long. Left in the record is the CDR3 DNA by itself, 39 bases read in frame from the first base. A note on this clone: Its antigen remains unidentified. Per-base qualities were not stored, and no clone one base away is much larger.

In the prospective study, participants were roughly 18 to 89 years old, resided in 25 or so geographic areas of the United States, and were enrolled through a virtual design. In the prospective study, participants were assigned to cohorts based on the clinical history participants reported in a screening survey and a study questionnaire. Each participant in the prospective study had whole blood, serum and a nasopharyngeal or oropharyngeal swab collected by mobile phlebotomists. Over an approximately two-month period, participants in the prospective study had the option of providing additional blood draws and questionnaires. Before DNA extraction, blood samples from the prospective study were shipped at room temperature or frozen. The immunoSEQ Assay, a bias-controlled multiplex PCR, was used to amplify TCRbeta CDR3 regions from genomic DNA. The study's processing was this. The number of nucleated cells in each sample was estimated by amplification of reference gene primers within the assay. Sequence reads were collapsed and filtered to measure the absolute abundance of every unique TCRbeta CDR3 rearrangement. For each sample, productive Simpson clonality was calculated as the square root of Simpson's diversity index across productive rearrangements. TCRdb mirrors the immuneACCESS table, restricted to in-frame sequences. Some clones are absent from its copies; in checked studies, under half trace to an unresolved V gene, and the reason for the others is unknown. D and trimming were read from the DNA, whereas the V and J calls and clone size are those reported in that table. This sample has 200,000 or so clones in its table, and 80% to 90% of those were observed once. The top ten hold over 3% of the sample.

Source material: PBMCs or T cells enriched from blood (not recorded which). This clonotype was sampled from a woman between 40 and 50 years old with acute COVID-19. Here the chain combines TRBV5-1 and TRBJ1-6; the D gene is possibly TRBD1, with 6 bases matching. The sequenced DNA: TGCGCCAGCAGCCGCGGACAGAATTCACCCCTCCACTTT. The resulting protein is CASSRGQNSPLHF.